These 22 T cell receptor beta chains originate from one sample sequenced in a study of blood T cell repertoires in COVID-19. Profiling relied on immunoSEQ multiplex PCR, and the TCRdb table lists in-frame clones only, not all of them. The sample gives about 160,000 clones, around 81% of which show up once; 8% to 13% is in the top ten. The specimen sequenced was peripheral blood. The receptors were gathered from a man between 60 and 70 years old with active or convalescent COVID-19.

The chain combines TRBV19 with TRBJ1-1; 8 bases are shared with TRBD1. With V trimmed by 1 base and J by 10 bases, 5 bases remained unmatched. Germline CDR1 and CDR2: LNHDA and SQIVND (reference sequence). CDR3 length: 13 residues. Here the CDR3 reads CASSIGGTGGAFF. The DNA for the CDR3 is TGTGCCAGTAGTATAGGCGGAACAGGGGGAGCTTTCTTT.

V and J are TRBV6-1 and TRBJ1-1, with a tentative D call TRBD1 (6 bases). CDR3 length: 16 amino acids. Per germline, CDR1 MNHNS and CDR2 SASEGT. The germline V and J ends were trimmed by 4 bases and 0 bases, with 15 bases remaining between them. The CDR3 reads CASSGGVGTLNTEAFF. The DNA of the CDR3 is TGTGCCAGCAGTGGAGGGGTGGGGACACTGAACACTGAAGCTTTCTTT.

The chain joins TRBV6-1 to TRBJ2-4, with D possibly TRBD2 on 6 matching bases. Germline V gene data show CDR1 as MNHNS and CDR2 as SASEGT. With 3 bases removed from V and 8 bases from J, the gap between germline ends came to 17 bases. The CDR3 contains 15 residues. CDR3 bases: TGTGCCAGCAGTGACGGACTATATGGGATGGACATTCAGTACTTC. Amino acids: CASSDGLYGMDIQYF.

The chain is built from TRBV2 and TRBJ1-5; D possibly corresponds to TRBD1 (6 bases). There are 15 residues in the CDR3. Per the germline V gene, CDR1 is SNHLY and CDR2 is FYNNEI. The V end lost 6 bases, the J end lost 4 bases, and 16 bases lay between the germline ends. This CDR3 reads CASSARGPWNQPQHF. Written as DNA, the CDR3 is TGTGCCAGCAGCGCCAGGGGTCCTTGGAATCAGCCCCAGCATTTT.

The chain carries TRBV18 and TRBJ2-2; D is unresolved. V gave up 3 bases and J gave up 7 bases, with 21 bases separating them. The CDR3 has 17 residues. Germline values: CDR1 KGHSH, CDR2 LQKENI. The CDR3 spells CASSPLPTTSPGGELFF. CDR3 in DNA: TGTGCCAGCTCACCTCTACCGACCACTTCCCCAGGCGGGGAGCTGTTTTTT.

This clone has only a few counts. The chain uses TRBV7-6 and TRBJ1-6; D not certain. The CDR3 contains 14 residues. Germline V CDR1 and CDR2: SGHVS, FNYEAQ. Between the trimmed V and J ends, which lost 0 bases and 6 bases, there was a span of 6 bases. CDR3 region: CASSLAGSNSPLHF. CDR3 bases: TGTGCCAGCAGCTTAGCGGGCTCTAATTCACCCCTCCACTTT.

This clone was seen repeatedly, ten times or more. CDR3 loop: CSVAEDRGYEQYF. The CDR3 DNA follows: TGCAGCGTTGCCGAGGACAGGGGATACGAGCAGTACTTC. The rearrangement links TRBV29-1 to TRBJ2-7; TRBD1 matches 9 bases. CDR1 is SQVTM and CDR2 is ANQGSEA in the germline V gene. V was pared by 4 bases and J by 4 bases, with 5 bases of the junction left unmatched. The CDR3 consists of 13 residues.

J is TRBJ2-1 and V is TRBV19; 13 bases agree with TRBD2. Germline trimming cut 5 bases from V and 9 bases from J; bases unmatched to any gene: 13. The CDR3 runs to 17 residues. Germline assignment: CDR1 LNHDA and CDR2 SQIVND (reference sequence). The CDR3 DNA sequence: TGTGCCAGTAGTCCGCTGACTAGCGGGGGGCCAGGGACTGAGCAGTTCTTC. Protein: CASSPLTSGGPGTEQFF.

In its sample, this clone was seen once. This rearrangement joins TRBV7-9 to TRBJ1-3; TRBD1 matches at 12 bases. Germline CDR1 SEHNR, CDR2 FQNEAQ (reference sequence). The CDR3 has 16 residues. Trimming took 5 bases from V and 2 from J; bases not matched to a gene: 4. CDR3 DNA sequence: TGTGCCAGCAGCCCGCGGGACAGGGGGCCTGGAAACACCATATATTTT. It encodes CASSPRDRGPGNTIYF.

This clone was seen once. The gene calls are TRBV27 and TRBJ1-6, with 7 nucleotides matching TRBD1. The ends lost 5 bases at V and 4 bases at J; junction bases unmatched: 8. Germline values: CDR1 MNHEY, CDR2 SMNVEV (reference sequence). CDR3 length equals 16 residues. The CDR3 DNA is TGTGCCAGCAGTCCCCTGGACAGGAGTTATAATTCACCCCTCCACTTT. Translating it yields CASSPLDRSYNSPLHF.

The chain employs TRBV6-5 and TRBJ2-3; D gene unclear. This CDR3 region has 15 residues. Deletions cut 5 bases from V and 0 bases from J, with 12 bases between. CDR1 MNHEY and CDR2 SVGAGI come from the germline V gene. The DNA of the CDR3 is TGTGCCAGCAGTCAGAACCCCGAAAGCACAGATACGCAGTATTTT. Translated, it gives CASSQNPESTDTQYF.

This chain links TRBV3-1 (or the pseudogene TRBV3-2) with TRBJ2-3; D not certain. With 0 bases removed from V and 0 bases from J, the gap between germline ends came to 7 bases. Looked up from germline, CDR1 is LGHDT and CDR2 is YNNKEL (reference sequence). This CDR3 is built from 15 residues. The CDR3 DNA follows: TGTGCCAGCAGCCAAGATCTAATGAGCACAGATACGCAGTATTTT. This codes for CASSQDLMSTDTQYF.

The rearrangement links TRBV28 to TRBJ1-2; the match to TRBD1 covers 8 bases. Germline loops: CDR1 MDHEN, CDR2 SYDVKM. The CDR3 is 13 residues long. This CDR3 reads CVTQGAHDYGYTF. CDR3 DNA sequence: TGTGTTACCCAGGGGGCGCATGACTATGGCTACACCTTC.

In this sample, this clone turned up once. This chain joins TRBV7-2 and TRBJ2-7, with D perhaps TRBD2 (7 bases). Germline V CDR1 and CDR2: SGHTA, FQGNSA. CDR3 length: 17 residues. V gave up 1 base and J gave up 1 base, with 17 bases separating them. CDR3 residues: CASSLDGGGRVSYEQYF. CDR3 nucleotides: TGTGCCAGCAGCTTAGATGGGGGCGGGAGAGTGTCCTACGAGCAGTACTTC.

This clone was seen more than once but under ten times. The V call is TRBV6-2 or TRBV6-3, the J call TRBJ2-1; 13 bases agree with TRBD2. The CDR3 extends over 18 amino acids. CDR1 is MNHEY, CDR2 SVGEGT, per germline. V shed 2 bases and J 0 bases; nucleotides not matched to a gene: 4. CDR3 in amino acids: CASSYTRTSGGSYNEQFF. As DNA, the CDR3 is TGTGCCAGCAGTTACACCCGGACTAGCGGGGGCTCCTACAATGAGCAGTTCTTC.

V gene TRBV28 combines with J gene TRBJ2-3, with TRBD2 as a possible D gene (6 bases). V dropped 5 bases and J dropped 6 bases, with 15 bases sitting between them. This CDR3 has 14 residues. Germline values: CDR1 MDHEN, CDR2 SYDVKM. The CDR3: CASSPPDYRDTQYF. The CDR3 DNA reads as TGTGCCAGCAGTCCGCCGGACTACCGCGATACGCAGTATTTT.

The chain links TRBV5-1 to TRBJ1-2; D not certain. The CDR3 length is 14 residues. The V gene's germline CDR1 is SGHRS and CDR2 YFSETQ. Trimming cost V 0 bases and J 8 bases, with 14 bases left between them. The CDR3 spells CASSLDGGVLGYTF. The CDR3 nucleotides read TGCGCCAGCAGCTTGGACGGCGGCGTGCTCGGCTACACCTTC.

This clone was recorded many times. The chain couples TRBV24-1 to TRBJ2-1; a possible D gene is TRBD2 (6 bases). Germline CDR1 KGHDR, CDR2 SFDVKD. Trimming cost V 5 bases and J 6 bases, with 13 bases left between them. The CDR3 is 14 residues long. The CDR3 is CATSGGTGGNEQFF. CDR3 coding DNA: TGTGCCACCAGTGGGGGGACTGGGGGCAATGAGCAGTTCTTC.

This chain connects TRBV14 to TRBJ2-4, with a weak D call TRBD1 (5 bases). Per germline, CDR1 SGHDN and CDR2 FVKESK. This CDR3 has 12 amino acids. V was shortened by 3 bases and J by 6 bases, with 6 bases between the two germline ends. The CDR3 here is CASSQTANIQYF. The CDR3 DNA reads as TGTGCCAGCAGCCAGACAGCAAACATTCAGTACTTC.

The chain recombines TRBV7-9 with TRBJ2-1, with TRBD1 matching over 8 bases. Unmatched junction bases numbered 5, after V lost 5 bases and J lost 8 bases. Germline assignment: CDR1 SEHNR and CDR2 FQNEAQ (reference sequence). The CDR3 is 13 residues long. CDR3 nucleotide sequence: TGTGCCAGCAGCCGACAGGGGAGAGATGAGCAGTTCTTC. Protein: CASSRQGRDEQFF. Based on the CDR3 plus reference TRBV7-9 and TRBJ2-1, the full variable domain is DTGVSQNPRHKITKRGQNVTFRCDPISEHNRLYWYRQTLGQGPEFLTYFQNEAQLEKSRLLSDRFSAERPKGSFSTLEIQRTEQGDSAMYLCASSRQGRDEQFFGPGTRLTVL.

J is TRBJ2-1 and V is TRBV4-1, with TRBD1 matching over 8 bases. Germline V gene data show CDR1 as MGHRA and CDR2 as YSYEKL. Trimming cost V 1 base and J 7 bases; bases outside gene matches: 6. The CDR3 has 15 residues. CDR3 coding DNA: TGCGCCAGCAGCCAAGGGACAGGGTTATTGAATGAGCAGTTCTTC. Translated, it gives CASSQGTGLLNEQFF.

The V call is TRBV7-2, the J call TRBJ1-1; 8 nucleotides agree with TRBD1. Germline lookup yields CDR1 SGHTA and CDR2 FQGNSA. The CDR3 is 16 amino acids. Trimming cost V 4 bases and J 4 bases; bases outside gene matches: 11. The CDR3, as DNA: TGTGCCAGCAGCTCCTACAGGGGGAGGGTGGGCACTGAAGCTTTCTTT. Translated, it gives CASSSYRGRVGTEAFF.